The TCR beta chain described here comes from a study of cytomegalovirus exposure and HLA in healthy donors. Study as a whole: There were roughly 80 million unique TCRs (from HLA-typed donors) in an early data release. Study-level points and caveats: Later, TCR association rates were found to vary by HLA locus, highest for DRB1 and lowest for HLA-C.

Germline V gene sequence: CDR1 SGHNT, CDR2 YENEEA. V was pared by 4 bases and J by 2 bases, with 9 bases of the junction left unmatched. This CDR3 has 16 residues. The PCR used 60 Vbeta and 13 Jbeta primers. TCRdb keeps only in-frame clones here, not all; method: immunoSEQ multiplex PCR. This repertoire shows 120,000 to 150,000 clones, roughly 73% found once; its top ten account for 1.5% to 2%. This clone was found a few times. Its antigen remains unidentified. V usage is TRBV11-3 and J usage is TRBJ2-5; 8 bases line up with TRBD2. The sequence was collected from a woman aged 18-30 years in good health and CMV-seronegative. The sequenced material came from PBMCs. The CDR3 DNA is TGTGCCAGCAGCTCTGGACTACCGGGGGGGCAAGAGACCCAGTACTTC. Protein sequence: CASSSGLPGGQETQYF.